The 32 T cell receptor beta chains below come from one sample, sequenced in a study of shared clonotypes between healthy human individuals. Sequencing was performed with immunoSEQ multiplex PCR; in TCRdb, only in-frame clones are kept and a portion is missing. This sample has approximately 320,000 clones, with over 75% found just once. Sequenced material: memory CD8+ T cells sorted from blood. Subset reported: CD45RO+ cells pooled with CCR7-negative TemRA cells. Every receptor here comes from a man younger than 35 in good health.

This rearrangement joins TRBV4-1 to TRBJ2-1; possible D gene TRBD1, 5 bases. CDR3 length: 15 residues. From germline, CDR1 is MGHRA and CDR2 YSYEKL. V was clipped by 1 base and J by 4 bases, with 11 bases between them. The CDR3 protein is CASSQAQGAYNEQFF. The DNA for the CDR3 is TGCGCCAGCAGCCAAGCCCAGGGCGCATACAATGAGCAGTTCTTC.

This clone was counted only a few times. The CDR3, as DNA: TGTGCCAGCAGACCTTTTTATAGACAAGAGACCCAGTACTTC. Its protein is CASRPFYRQETQYF. This rearrangement joins TRBV27 to TRBJ2-5; D remains ambiguous. The CDR3 covers 14 residues. V was cut by 6 bases and J by 2 bases, with 13 bases left in between. Germline assignment: CDR1 MNHEY and CDR2 SMNVEV (reference sequence).

V is TRBV28 and J is TRBJ1-2, with D maybe TRBD1 (6 bases). The CDR3 length is 14 residues. The V gene lost 6 bases and the J gene lost 3 bases, with 14 bases spanning the gap. Germline V CDR1 and CDR2: MDHEN, SYDVKM. CDR3 nucleotide sequence: TGTGCCAGCAGCTTACAGGGATGGGACTATGGCTACACCTTC. Its protein is CASSLQGWDYGYTF.

J is TRBJ1-3 and V is TRBV2, with D perhaps matching TRBD1 (5 bases). Per the germline V gene, CDR1 is SNHLY and CDR2 is FYNNEI. The CDR3 runs 14 residues. Trimming left V 10 bases short and J 0 bases short, with 13 bases between. CDR3 residues: CANRQKSSGNTIYF. The CDR3 nucleotides are TGTGCCAACCGACAGAAGAGCTCTGGAAACACCATATATTTT.

The V and J genes are TRBV18 and TRBJ2-5; a possible D gene is TRBD2 (6 bases). Germline V gene lookup returns CDR1 KGHSH and CDR2 LQKENI. The CDR3 sequence is 14 residues long. V dropped 5 bases and J dropped 4 bases, with 14 bases sitting between them. The CDR3: CASSKIWRGETQYF. CDR3 DNA sequence: TGTGCCAGCTCAAAGATCTGGAGGGGAGAGACCCAGTACTTC.

The V gene is TRBV4-3, the J gene TRBJ1-6, with D perhaps matching TRBD1 (5 bases). V lost 2 bases, J lost 8 bases, and 10 bases lay in between. The CDR3 length is 14 residues. Germline assignment: CDR1 LGHNA and CDR2 YSLEER. CDR3 in DNA: TGCGCCAGCAGCCAATATTTAGGGGATTCACCCCTCCACTTT. Translation gives CASSQYLGDSPLHF.

The V gene is TRBV11-2, the J gene TRBJ2-3; D may be TRBD2 (5 bases). This CDR3 region has 16 residues. In germline, CDR1 is SGHAT, CDR2 FQNNGV. Trimming removed 3 bases at V and 1 base at J, with 14 bases between. Here the CDR3 reads CASSFRRAAGTDTQYF. CDR3 DNA: TGTGCCAGCAGCTTTAGGCGCGCAGCGGGCACAGATACGCAGTATTTT. The variable domain in full, with the rest retrieved from reference TRBV11-2 and TRBJ2-3, is EAGVAQSPRYKIIEKRQSVAFWCNPISGHATLYWYQQILGQGPKLLIQFQNNGVVDDSQLPKDRFSAERLKGVDSTLKIQPAKLEDSAVYLCASSFRRAAGTDTQYFGPGTRLTVL.

The CDR3 reads CSVDGLAGGPYEQYF. The CDR3 DNA follows: TGCAGCGTTGACGGACTAGCGGGGGGGCCCTACGAGCAGTACTTC. This chain links TRBV29-1 with TRBJ2-7; 15 bases are a match to TRBD2. V shed 3 bases and J 2 bases; nucleotides not matched to a gene: 2. The germline V gene encodes CDR1 SQVTM and CDR2 ANQGSEA. This CDR3 region has 15 residues.

The rearrangement joins TRBV7-9 to TRBJ1-6; D is ambiguous. CDR3 length: 14 residues. Germline V CDR1 and CDR2: SEHNR, FQNEAQ (reference sequence). Trimming stripped 1 base from V and 5 bases from J, with 6 bases between. Here the CDR3 reads CASSLVGHNSPLHF. The DNA of the CDR3 is TGTGCCAGCAGCTTAGTAGGGCATAATTCACCCCTCCACTTT. Full variable domain (outside the CDR3, taken from reference TRBV7-9 and TRBJ1-6): DTGVSQNPRHKITKRGQNVTFRCDPISEHNRLYWYRQTLGQGPEFLTYFQNEAQLEKSRLLSDRFSAERPKGSFSTLEIQRTEQGDSAMYLCASSLVGHNSPLHFGNGTRLTVT.

The count of this clone is one. The chain is built from TRBV7-9 and TRBJ1-4; D unresolved. Trimming pared 0 bases from V and 12 bases from J, leaving 11 bases between. This CDR3 comprises 13 residues. Germline V gene lookup returns CDR1 SEHNR and CDR2 FQNEAQ (reference sequence). CDR3 sequence: CASSLAMAVELFF. DNA of the CDR3: TGTGCCAGCAGCTTAGCAATGGCCGTTGAACTGTTTTTT.

As to this clone: Other nucleotide sequences in the sample specify the same CDR3. The rearrangement links TRBV6-1 to TRBJ2-3; 10 bases agree with TRBD2. J was trimmed by 4 bases and V by 2 bases; bases with no gene match: 6. Germline V gene lookup returns CDR1 MNHNS and CDR2 SASEGT. The CDR3 consists of 16 residues. For the CDR3, the DNA is TGTGCCAGCAGTGAACTGCCCAGCGGGGGGGCAGATACGCAGTATTTT. Its protein product is CASSELPSGGADTQYF.

The CDR3 DNA reads TGTGCCAGCAGTTTTCAGGGGTTCTACAATGAGCAGTTCTTC. Amino acids: CASSFQGFYNEQFF. The chain employs TRBV28 and TRBJ2-1; D possibly corresponds to TRBD1 (6 bases). The V gene lost 3 bases and the J gene lost 3 bases, with 9 bases spanning the gap. The CDR3 totals 14 residues. Germline V gives CDR1 MDHEN, CDR2 SYDVKM. The full variable domain, rest sourced from reference TRBV28 and TRBJ2-1, is DVKVTQSSRYLVKRTGEKVFLECVQDMDHENMFWYRQDPGLGLRLIYFSYDVKMKEKGDIPEGYSVSREKKERFSLILESASTNQTSMYLCASSFQGFYNEQFFGPGTRLTVL.

This chain connects TRBV7-8 to TRBJ2-1; weak D call: TRBD2 (5 bases). V was clipped by 5 bases and J by 1 base, with 15 bases between them. CDR1 and CDR2 (germline): SGHVS, FQNEAQ. The CDR3 has 16 amino acids. The CDR3 loop is CASSQTLRESYNEQFF. CDR3 sequence (DNA): TGTGCCAGCAGCCAAACTCTGAGGGAGTCCTACAATGAGCAGTTCTTC.

The V call is TRBV29-1, the J call TRBJ1-2; the D is unclear. Trimming stripped 0 bases from V and 8 bases from J, with 13 bases between. The germline V gene has CDR1 SQVTM and CDR2 ANQGSEA. CDR3 length: 13 amino acids. The CDR3 nucleotides are TGCAGCGTTGAAGACTGGGCCGTGGGGGGCTACACCTTC. Translation gives CSVEDWAVGGYTF.

This rearrangement joins TRBV4-1 to TRBJ2-2; D gene unclear. V was cut by 3 bases and J by 4 bases, with 15 bases left in between. The CDR3 spans 16 residues. The germline CDR1 and CDR2 sequences are MGHRA and YSYEKL. CDR3 region: CASSHPRDTPTGELFF. The CDR3 DNA is TGCGCCAGCAGCCACCCCCGCGACACCCCCACCGGGGAGCTGTTTTTT.

This rearrangement joins TRBV7-9 to TRBJ1-5, with 9 positions matching TRBD1. From germline, CDR1 is SEHNR and CDR2 FQNEAQ (reference sequence). The CDR3 consists of 17 residues. Trimming removed 5 bases from V and 3 bases from J; junction bases left unmatched: 11. The DNA for the CDR3 is TGTGCCAGCAGCCCGCCTGCGGACAGGGGTCCCAATCAGCCCCAGCATTTT. Translated, it gives CASSPPADRGPNQPQHF.

This rearrangement joins TRBV4-1 to TRBJ1-3; no definite D call. The germline gives CDR1 MGHRA, CDR2 YSYEKL. The length of the CDR3 is 16 residues. Trimming removed 0 bases from V and 1 base from J, with 10 bases in between. The DNA of the CDR3 is TGCGCCAGCAGCCAAGATGGGTGGACTTCTGGAAACACCATATATTTT. Its translation: CASSQDGWTSGNTIYF.

The chain employs TRBV28 and TRBJ2-7; no clear D gene. Trimming stripped 2 bases from V and 4 bases from J, with 12 bases between. Germline lookup yields CDR1 MDHEN and CDR2 SYDVKM. The CDR3 is 14 amino acids. For the CDR3, the DNA is TGTGCCAGCAGTTTAACAGAGCCCAAATACGAGCAGTACTTC. Translating it yields CASSLTEPKYEQYF. Drawing the rest from reference TRBV28 and TRBJ2-7, the complete variable domain is DVKVTQSSRYLVKRTGEKVFLECVQDMDHENMFWYRQDPGLGLRLIYFSYDVKMKEKGDIPEGYSVSREKKERFSLILESASTNQTSMYLCASSLTEPKYEQYFGPGTRLTVT.

The rearrangement uses TRBV9 and TRBJ2-3; 8 nucleotides match TRBD2. CDR3 size: 14 residues. From germline, CDR1 is SGDLS and CDR2 YYNGEE. V lost 5 bases, J lost 3 bases, and 5 bases stayed unmatched. CDR3 sequence reads: CASSGGGGTDTQYF. The CDR3 nucleotides are TGTGCCAGCAGTGGAGGCGGGGGGACAGATACGCAGTATTTT.

This sequence joins TRBV10-3 and TRBJ2-4; 8 bases line up with TRBD2. Looked up from germline, CDR1 is ENHRY and CDR2 is SYGVKD. There are 17 residues in the CDR3. V trimming: 0 bases; J trimming: 7 bases; junction bases outside the gene matches: 11. The CDR3 nucleotides read TGTGCCATCAGTGAGTCGATGGGACTAGGCGAGGGGAACATTCAGTACTTC. Protein product: CAISESMGLGEGNIQYF.

This chain uses TRBV12-5 with TRBJ2-5; D gene unclear. The V end was cut by 2 bases, the J end by 5 bases, with 12 bases between. Germline CDR1 and CDR2: LGHNT and FRNRAP. The CDR3 covers 14 residues. In DNA form, the CDR3 reads TGTGCTAGTGGTTTGTTACCGAGTGGGGAGACCCAGTACTTC. The encoded protein is CASGLLPSGETQYF.

The chain has TRBV29-1 and TRBJ1-1; 12 bases line up with TRBD1. This CDR3 contains 15 residues. CDR1 SQVTM and CDR2 ANQGSEA come from the germline V gene. The junction had 8 bases not matched to a gene; V was cut back by 7 bases and J by 2 bases. The CDR3 nucleotides read TGCAGCGCAGCCGGGACAGGGGGCTTTAACACTGAAGCTTTCTTT. It yields the protein CSAAGTGGFNTEAFF.

CDR3 coding DNA: TGCAGTGCCCTAGATAACTATGGCTACACCTTC. Protein sequence: CSALDNYGYTF. This chain links TRBV20-1 with TRBJ1-2; D is unclear. CDR3 size: 11 residues. Germline V CDR1 and CDR2: DFQATT, SNEGSKA (reference sequence). Trimming pared 6 bases from V and 1 base from J, leaving 6 bases between.

The chain recombines TRBV6-5 with TRBJ2-1; no reliable D call. V shed 0 bases and J shed 7 bases, with 13 bases lying between them. The CDR3 has 15 residues. CDR1 is MNHEY and CDR2 is SVGAGI in the germline V gene. This chain's CDR3 is CASSYSMSSENEQFF. As DNA, the CDR3 is TGTGCCAGCAGTTACTCGATGAGCTCGGAAAATGAGCAGTTCTTC.

The table lists this clone with a few counts. The chain's CDR3 is CASSQDTPGPPANYGYTF. Here the CDR3 DNA reads TGTGCCAGCAGCCAAGATACTCCGGGGCCACCTGCTAACTATGGCTACACCTTC. The chain is built from TRBV4-2 and TRBJ1-2, with D possibly matching TRBD1 (5 bases). The germline V and J ends were trimmed by 0 bases and 0 bases, with 17 bases remaining between them. The CDR3 contains 18 residues. The germline V gene encodes CDR1 LGHNA and CDR2 YNFKEQ.

In this sample, this clone turned up a few times. The chain employs TRBV2 and TRBJ1-2; the D gene is possibly TRBD1 (5 bases). This CDR3 region has 13 residues. Trimming took off 10 bases at V and 7 bases at J, with 19 bases between the two ends. Germline CDR1 SNHLY, CDR2 FYNNEI. The CDR3: CAISRDLIIGYTF. In DNA, the CDR3 is TGTGCCATCAGCAGGGACCTCATAATTGGCTACACCTTC.

The chain joins TRBV6-6 to TRBJ2-7, with D tentatively TRBD1 (6 bases). CDR1 and CDR2 from the germline V gene are MNHNY and SVGAGI (reference sequence). This CDR3 spans 16 amino acids. The V and J ends lost 4 bases and 5 bases respectively, with 21 bases between them. The CDR3 coding sequence is TGTGCCAGCAGTTCCCCGGGCAGGGGCATGGAGGACGAGCAGTACTTC. Translated: CASSSPGRGMEDEQYF.

The chain couples TRBV7-6 to TRBJ2-7; 9 nucleotides align to TRBD2. J was trimmed by 4 bases and V by 5 bases; bases with no gene match: 6. This CDR3 is built from 14 residues. Germline CDR1 and CDR2: SGHVS and FNYEAQ. This chain's CDR3 is CASSPLAGLYEQYF. The CDR3 bases are TGTGCCAGCAGCCCCCTAGCGGGACTTTACGAGCAGTACTTC.

The chain links TRBV9 to TRBJ1-6; perhaps TRBD1 as D (5 bases). The CDR3 has 15 residues. The germline V and J ends were trimmed by 4 bases and 7 bases, with 15 bases remaining between them. Germline V CDR1 and CDR2: SGDLS, YYNGEE. The CDR3 bases are TGTGCCAGCAGCTCCCGGGACGGGGAGAATTCACCCCTCCACTTT. It specifies CASSSRDGENSPLHF.

The rearrangement links TRBV5-1 to TRBJ2-1; D ambiguous. Trimming left V 0 bases short and J 7 bases short, with 5 bases between. The CDR3 covers 12 residues. Germline V gene lookup returns CDR1 SGHRS and CDR2 YFSETQ. CDR3 DNA sequence: TGCGCCAGCAGCTTGGATGAGAATGAGCAGTTCTTC. Translation: CASSLDENEQFF.

The J gene is TRBJ1-1, the V gene TRBV20-1, with 7 nucleotides matching TRBD1. The CDR3 covers 11 residues. The trim removed 5 bases at V and 6 bases at J, leaving 3 bases unmatched. Looked up from germline, CDR1 is DFQATT and CDR2 is SNEGSKA (reference sequence). In DNA form, the CDR3 reads TGCAGTGCTTGGACAGGCGCTGAAGCTTTCTTT. This gives the protein CSAWTGAEAFF.

The J gene is TRBJ2-7, the V gene TRBV29-1, with 7 positions matching TRBD1. Germline-derived CDR1 and CDR2 are SQVTM and ANQGSEA. The CDR3 consists of 14 residues. The trim removed 7 bases at V and 0 bases at J, leaving 9 bases unmatched. The CDR3 region has the DNA TGCAGCGCCGTACAGGGGACCCTCTCCTACGAGCAGTACTTC. This encodes CSAVQGTLSYEQYF.